These 13 T cell receptor beta chains originate from one sample sequenced in a study of cytomegalovirus exposure and HLA in healthy donors. 13 Jbeta primers and 60 Vbeta primers were used for the PCR. Data came from immunoSEQ multiplex PCR; TCRdb stores just in-frame clones and leaves some out. The table has about 180,000 clones, approximately 81% seen once. Specimen: PBMCs. The receptors shown here come from a woman aged 25 to 45 in good health and CMV-seronegative.

The chain combines TRBV5-1 with TRBJ1-2; D is perhaps TRBD1 (6 bases). The CDR3 consists of 17 residues. CDR1 and CDR2 from the germline V gene are SGHRS and YFSETQ. V lost 0 bases and J 4 bases, leaving 19 bases between the germline ends. CDR3 sequence: CASSLGTGTQGRYGYTF. The DNA for the CDR3 is TGCGCCAGCAGCTTGGGAACCGGGACACAAGGGCGCTATGGCTACACCTTC.

The chain links TRBV28 to TRBJ2-1; 9 bases are a match to TRBD1. The J segment lost 12 bases and the V segment lost 6 bases, leaving 9 bases of the junction unmatched. This CDR3 spans 13 amino acids. The germline V gene has CDR1 MDHEN and CDR2 SYDVKM. The CDR3 nucleotides read TGTGCCAGCAGATTACAGGGGGCGGGAGCGCAGTTCTTC. Translating gives CASRLQGAGAQFF.

The chain joins TRBV7-8 to TRBJ2-1; perhaps TRBD2 as D (7 bases). The germline V and J ends were trimmed by 5 bases and 7 bases, with 21 bases remaining between them. The CDR3 loop spans 16 amino acids. Germline-derived CDR1 and CDR2 are SGHVS and FQNEAQ. CDR3 protein: CASSLLGGGSGNEQFF. In DNA, the CDR3 is TGTGCCAGCAGCCTACTAGGGGGGGGCTCCGGGAATGAGCAGTTCTTC.

CDR3 sequence: CASSWGWSSGANVLTF. The DNA for the CDR3 is TGTGCCAGCAGCTGGGGCTGGAGCTCTGGGGCCAACGTCCTGACTTTC. The chain uses TRBV7-2 and TRBJ2-6, with D maybe TRBD1 (5 bases). Trimming stripped 4 bases from V and 0 bases from J, with 10 bases between. The CDR3 spans 16 residues. Germline V CDR1 and CDR2: SGHTA, FQGNSA.

As concerns this clone: The same CDR3 is also encoded by other DNA sequences in this sample. V gene TRBV27 combines with J gene TRBJ2-7, with D possibly matching TRBD2 (6 bases). Germline CDR1 reads MNHEY; CDR2 reads SMNVEV (reference sequence). Trimming took off 2 bases at V and 3 bases at J, with 11 bases between the two ends. This CDR3 spans 14 amino acids. In DNA, the CDR3 is TGTGCCAGCAGTTTAAGGCTAGCGCACTACGAGCAGTACTTC. Its protein is CASSLRLAHYEQYF.

This clone was seen a few times. This sequence joins TRBV6-1 and TRBJ1-5, with TRBD1 identical over 8 bases. CDR1 and CDR2 from the germline V gene are MNHNS and SASEGT. The CDR3 loop spans 16 amino acids. V was clipped by 1 base and J by 5 bases; unmatched bases: 7. The CDR3 spells CASSEEGDRGHQPQHF. For the CDR3, the DNA is TGTGCCAGCAGTGAAGAAGGAGACAGGGGACATCAGCCCCAGCATTTT.

The chain has TRBV14 and TRBJ2-1, with a tentative D call TRBD1 (6 bases). The CDR3 has 13 amino acids. Germline CDR1 reads SGHDN; CDR2 reads FVKESK. V was trimmed by 3 bases and J by 6 bases, leaving 9 bases between them. In nucleotides, the CDR3 is TGTGCCAGCAGCCATGTAGGGGGCAATGAGCAGTTCTTC. This encodes CASSHVGGNEQFF.

The chain uses TRBV2 and TRBJ1-5; the match to TRBD1 covers 7 bases. The V gene's germline CDR1 is SNHLY and CDR2 FYNNEI. J gave up 0 bases and V 6 bases, and 8 bases lay outside the gene matches. The length of the CDR3 is 16 residues. In DNA, the CDR3 is TGTGCCAGCAGAACAGGGGCCGGATATAGCAATCAGCCCCAGCATTTT. Amino acids: CASRTGAGYSNQPQHF.

The chain has TRBV27 and TRBJ2-7; TRBD2 agrees at 7 bases. Germline CDR1 reads MNHEY; CDR2 reads SMNVEV (reference sequence). Trimming removed 6 bases from V and 5 bases from J; junction bases left unmatched: 13. CDR3 length equals 15 residues. In nucleotides, the CDR3 is TGTGCCAGCAGCGTTTTGGGGGGGAGAACCAACGAGCAGTACTTC. The encoded protein is CASSVLGGRTNEQYF.

This chain joins TRBV7-8 and TRBJ1-5; no definite D call. Trimming took off 2 bases at V and 0 bases at J, with 8 bases between the two ends. The CDR3 has 15 residues. The V gene's germline CDR1 is SGHVS and CDR2 FQNEAQ. In DNA form, the CDR3 reads TGTGCCAGCAGCTTAACAGTTCATAGCAATCAGCCCCAGCATTTT. Translation: CASSLTVHSNQPQHF. The full variable domain, completed using reference TRBV7-8 and TRBJ1-5, is GAGVSQSPRYKVAKRGQDVALRCDPISGHVSLFWYQQALGQGPEFLTYFQNEAQLDKSGLPSDRFFAERPEGSVSTLKIQRTQQEDSAVYLCASSLTVHSNQPQHFGDGTRLSIL.

V gene TRBV28 combines with J gene TRBJ2-3; TRBD1 matches 8 bases. Germline-derived CDR1 and CDR2 are MDHEN and SYDVKM. CDR3 length: 14 residues. The J segment lost 10 bases and the V segment lost 5 bases, leaving 11 bases of the junction unmatched. CDR3 in amino acids: CASSPEPGTGPQYF. DNA for the CDR3: TGTGCCAGCAGTCCAGAACCCGGGACAGGACCGCAGTATTTT.

This sequence joins TRBV18 and TRBJ1-4; TRBD1 aligns across 7 bases. J lost 6 bases, V lost 3 bases, and 1 base had no gene match. Germline V CDR1 and CDR2: KGHSH, LQKENI. CDR3 length: 13 residues. The CDR3 spells CASSPGTDEKLFF. Written as DNA, the CDR3 is TGTGCCAGCTCACCCGGGACAGATGAAAAACTGTTTTTT.

The J gene is TRBJ1-3, the V gene TRBV19; D might be TRBD1 (6 bases). Germline V gives CDR1 LNHDA, CDR2 SQIVND (reference sequence). Trimming took off 7 bases at V and 2 bases at J, with 9 bases between the two ends. CDR3 size: 13 residues. CDR3 DNA: TGTGCCAGTACCCGGACAGCTGGAAACACCATATATTTT. Translation: CASTRTAGNTIYF.